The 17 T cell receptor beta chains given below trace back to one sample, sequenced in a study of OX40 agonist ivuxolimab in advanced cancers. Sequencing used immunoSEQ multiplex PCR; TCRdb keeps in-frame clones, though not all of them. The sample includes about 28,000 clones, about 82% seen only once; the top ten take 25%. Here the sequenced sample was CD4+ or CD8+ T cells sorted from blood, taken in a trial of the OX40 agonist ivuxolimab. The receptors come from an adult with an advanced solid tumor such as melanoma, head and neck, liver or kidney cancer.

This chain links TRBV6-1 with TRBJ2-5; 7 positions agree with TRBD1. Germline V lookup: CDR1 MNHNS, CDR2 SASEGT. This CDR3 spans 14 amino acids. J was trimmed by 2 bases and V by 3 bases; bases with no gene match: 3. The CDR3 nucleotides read TGTGCCAGCAGTGATTGGGACAGACAAGAGACCCAGTACTTC. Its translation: CASSDWDRQETQYF.

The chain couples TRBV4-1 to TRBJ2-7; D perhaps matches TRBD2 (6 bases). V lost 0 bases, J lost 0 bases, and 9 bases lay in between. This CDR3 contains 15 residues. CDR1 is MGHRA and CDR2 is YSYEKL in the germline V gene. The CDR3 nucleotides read TGCGCCAGCAGCCAAGATTTCGGGGGCTCCTACGAGCAGTACTTC. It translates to CASSQDFGGSYEQYF.

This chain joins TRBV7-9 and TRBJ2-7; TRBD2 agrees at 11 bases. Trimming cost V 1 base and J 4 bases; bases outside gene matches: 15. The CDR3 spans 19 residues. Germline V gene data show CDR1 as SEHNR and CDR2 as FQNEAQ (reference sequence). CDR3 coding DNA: TGTGCCAGCAGCTTAGGCCCGAACCCGAAACTAGCGGGGGATTACGAGCAGTACTTC. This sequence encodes CASSLGPNPKLAGDYEQYF. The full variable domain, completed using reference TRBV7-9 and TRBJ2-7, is DTGVSQNPRHKITKRGQNVTFRCDPISEHNRLYWYRQTLGQGPEFLTYFQNEAQLEKSRLLSDRFSAERPKGSFSTLEIQRTEQGDSAMYLCASSLGPNPKLAGDYEQYFGPGTRLTVT.

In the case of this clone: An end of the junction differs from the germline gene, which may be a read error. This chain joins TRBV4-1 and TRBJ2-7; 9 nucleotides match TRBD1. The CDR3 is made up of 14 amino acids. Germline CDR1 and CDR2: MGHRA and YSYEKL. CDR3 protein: CASSQGTGNYEQYF. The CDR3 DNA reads TGCGCCAGCAGTCAAGGGACAGGGAACTACGAGCAGTACTTC.

CDR3 DNA: TGTGCCAGCTCACCGGAGGATCAGGGGAACACTGAAGCTTTCTTT. This codes for CASSPEDQGNTEAFF. V gene TRBV18 combines with J gene TRBJ1-1; a possible D gene is TRBD1 (5 bases). With 3 bases removed from V and 1 base from J, the gap between germline ends came to 12 bases. This CDR3 has 15 residues. Germline assignment: CDR1 KGHSH and CDR2 LQKENI.

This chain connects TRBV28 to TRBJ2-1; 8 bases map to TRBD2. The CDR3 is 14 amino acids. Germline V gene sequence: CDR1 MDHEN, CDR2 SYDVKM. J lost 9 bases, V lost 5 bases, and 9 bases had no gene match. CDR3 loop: CASSRTGGPGEQFF. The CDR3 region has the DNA TGTGCCAGCAGTCGGACGGGAGGGCCGGGTGAGCAGTTCTTC.

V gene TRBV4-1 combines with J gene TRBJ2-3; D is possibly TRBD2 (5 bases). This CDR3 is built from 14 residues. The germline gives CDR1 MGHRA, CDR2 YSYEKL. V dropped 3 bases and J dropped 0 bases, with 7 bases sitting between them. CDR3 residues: CASSHRTSTDTQYF. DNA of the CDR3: TGCGCCAGCAGCCATAGGACTAGCACAGATACGCAGTATTTT.

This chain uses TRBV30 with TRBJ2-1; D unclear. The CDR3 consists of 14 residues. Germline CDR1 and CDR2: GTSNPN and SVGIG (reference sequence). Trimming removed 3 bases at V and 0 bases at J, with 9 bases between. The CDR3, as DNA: TGTGCCTGGAGGTACACTGGCTCCTACAATGAGCAGTTCTTC. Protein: CAWRYTGSYNEQFF. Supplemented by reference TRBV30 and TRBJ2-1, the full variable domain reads SQTIHQWPATLVQPVGSPLSLECTVEGTSNPNLYWYRQAAGRGLQLLFYSVGIGQISSEVPQNLSASRPQDRQFILSSKKLLLSDSGFYLCAWRYTGSYNEQFFGPGTRLTVL.

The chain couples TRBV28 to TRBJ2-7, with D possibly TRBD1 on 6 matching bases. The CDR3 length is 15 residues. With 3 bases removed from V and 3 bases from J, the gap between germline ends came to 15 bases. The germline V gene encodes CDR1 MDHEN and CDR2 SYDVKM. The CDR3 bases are TGTGCCAGCAGTTTGTCCTGGGGGCCAAGCTACGAGCAGTACTTC. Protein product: CASSLSWGPSYEQYF.

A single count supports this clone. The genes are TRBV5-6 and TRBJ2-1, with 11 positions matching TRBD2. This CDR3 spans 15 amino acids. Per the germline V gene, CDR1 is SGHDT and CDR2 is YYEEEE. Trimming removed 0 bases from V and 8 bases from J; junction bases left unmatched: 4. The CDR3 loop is CASSLGLAGGDEQFF. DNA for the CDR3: TGTGCCAGCAGCTTGGGGTTAGCGGGAGGGGATGAGCAGTTCTTC. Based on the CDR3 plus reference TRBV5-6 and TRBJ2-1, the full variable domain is DAGVTQSPTHLIKTRGQQVTLRCSPKSGHDTVSWYQQALGQGPQFIFQYYEEEERQRGNFPDRFSGHQFPNYSSELNVNALLLGDSALYLCASSLGLAGGDEQFFGPGTRLTVL.

CDR3 DNA: TGTGCCAGCAGCCCGACCTGGAAGGAGCAGTTCTTC. The encoded protein is CASSPTWKEQFF. The chain combines TRBV25-1 with TRBJ2-1; D is uncertain. The ends were cut back, 6 bases at V and 10 bases at J, with 13 bases in the middle. CDR1 and CDR2 (germline): MGHDK, SYGVNS. The CDR3 is 12 residues long. Using reference TRBV25-1 and TRBJ2-1 for the parts outside the CDR3, the full variable domain is EADIYQTPRYLVIGTGKKITLECSQTMGHDKMYWYQQDPGMELHLIHYSYGVNSTEKGDLSSESTVSRIRTEHFPLTLESARPSHTSQYLCASSPTWKEQFFGPGTRLTVL.

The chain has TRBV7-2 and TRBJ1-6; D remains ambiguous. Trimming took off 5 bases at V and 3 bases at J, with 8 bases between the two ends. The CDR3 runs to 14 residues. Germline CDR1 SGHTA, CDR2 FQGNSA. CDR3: CASSLNSYNSPLHF. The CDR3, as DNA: TGTGCCAGCAGCCTAAACAGCTATAATTCACCCCTCCACTTT. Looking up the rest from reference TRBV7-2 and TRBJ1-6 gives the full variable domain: GAGVSQSPSNKVTEKGKDVELRCDPISGHTALYWYRQSLGQGLEFLIYFQGNSAPDKSGLPSDRFSAERTGGSVSTLTIQRTQQEDSAVYLCASSLNSYNSPLHFGNGTRLTVT.

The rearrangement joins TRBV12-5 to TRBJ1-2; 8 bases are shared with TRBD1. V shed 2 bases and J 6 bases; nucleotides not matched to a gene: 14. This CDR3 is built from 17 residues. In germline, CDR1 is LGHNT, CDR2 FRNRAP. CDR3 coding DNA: TGTGCTAGTGGTTTGCGCCAGGGGGCAGGTCAAGGAGATGGCTACACCTTC. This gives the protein CASGLRQGAGQGDGYTF.

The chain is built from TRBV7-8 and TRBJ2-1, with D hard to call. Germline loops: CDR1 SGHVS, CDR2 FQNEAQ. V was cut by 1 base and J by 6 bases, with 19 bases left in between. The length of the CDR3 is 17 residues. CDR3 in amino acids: CASSLVPQEPPSNEQFF. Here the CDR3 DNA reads TGTGCCAGCAGCTTAGTCCCTCAGGAGCCTCCTTCCAATGAGCAGTTCTTC.

The CDR3 is CTSSRGLAGRGETQYF. The CDR3 region has the DNA TGCACCAGCAGCCGGGGACTAGCGGGAAGGGGGGAGACCCAGTACTTC. The chain carries TRBV1 and TRBJ2-5; the DNA was not compared with TRBD2, the D call given in the table. TRBV1 is designated a pseudogene. The CDR3 sequence is 16 residues long.

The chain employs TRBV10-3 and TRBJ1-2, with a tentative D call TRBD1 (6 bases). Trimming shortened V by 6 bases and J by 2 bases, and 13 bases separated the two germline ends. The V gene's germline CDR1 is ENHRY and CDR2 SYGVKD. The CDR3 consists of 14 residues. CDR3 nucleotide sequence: TGTGCCATCAGGCCGGGACAAGAAAACTATGGCTACACCTTC. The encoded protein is CAIRPGQENYGYTF.

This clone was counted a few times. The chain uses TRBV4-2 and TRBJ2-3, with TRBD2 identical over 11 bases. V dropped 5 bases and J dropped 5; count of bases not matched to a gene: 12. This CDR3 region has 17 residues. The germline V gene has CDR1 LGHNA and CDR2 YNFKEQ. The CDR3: CASSSLNLAGGEDTQYF. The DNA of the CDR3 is TGTGCCAGCAGCAGCCTGAACCTAGCGGGAGGTGAAGATACGCAGTATTTT.